Shown below are 25 T cell receptor beta chains from a single sample sequenced in a study of blood T cell repertoires in COVID-19. This table comes from immunoSEQ multiplex PCR, and its TCRdb copy is limited to in-frame clones, with some not included. The table lists roughly 260,000 clones, 75% to 95% of them singletons, with 2.6% in the top ten. The sequencing input was peripheral blood. All receptors derive from a person aged 18-35 years with COVID-19, enrolled during active disease.

The chain couples TRBV6-5 to TRBJ2-7; 7 bases align to TRBD1. The germline V gene encodes CDR1 MNHEY and CDR2 SVGAGI. The CDR3 spans 14 residues. With V trimmed by 6 bases and J by 0 bases, 5 bases remained unmatched. CDR3 nucleotides: TGTGCCAGCAGCCTGAGGGACAGCTCCTACGAGCAGTACTTC. Protein product: CASSLRDSSYEQYF.

This chain connects TRBV7-9 to TRBJ1-2; 7 bases are shared with TRBD1. CDR1 is SEHNR and CDR2 is FQNEAQ in the germline V gene (reference sequence). The CDR3 sequence is 14 residues long. Trimming cost V 5 bases and J 2 bases; bases outside gene matches: 5. The CDR3 DNA reads as TGTGCCAGCAGCCCCGGGACAGCAAACTATGGCTACACCTTC. Its protein is CASSPGTANYGYTF.

This clone was observed once. The gene calls are TRBV12-3 or TRBV12-4 and TRBJ1-2, with 7 bases aligning to TRBD1. This CDR3 region has 13 residues. Germline trimming cut 5 bases from V and 8 bases from J; bases unmatched to any gene: 8. DNA of the CDR3: TGTGCCAGCAGTCTGGGGACAGTAGACGGCTACACCTTC. Its protein product is CASSLGTVDGYTF.

The chain employs TRBV15 and TRBJ2-1, with TRBD2 matching over 14 bases. Germline-derived CDR1 and CDR2 are LNHNV and YYDKDF (reference sequence). V was clipped by 4 bases and J by 7 bases; unmatched bases: 9. The CDR3 contains 17 residues. The DNA of the CDR3 is TGTGCCACCAGCACCCTCCGAGGGACTAGCGGGAGTAATGAGCAGTTCTTC. As protein: CATSTLRGTSGSNEQFF. The full variable domain, completed using reference TRBV15 and TRBJ2-1, is DAMVIQNPRYQVTQFGKPVTLSCSQTLNHNVMYWYQQKSSQAPKLLFHYYDKDFNNEADTPDNFQSRRPNTSFCFLDIRSPGLGDTAMYLCATSTLRGTSGSNEQFFGPGTRLTVL.

This clone has only a few counts. This sequence joins TRBV19 and TRBJ1-5; no firm D call. V was trimmed by 2 bases and J by 4 bases, leaving 6 bases between them. The CDR3 spans 13 residues. CDR1 is LNHDA and CDR2 is SQIVND in the germline V gene (reference sequence). This CDR3 reads CASSINGNQPQHF. DNA for the CDR3: TGTGCCAGTAGTATAAACGGGAATCAGCCCCAGCATTTT. Full variable domain (outside the CDR3, taken from reference TRBV19 and TRBJ1-5): DGGITQSPKYLFRKEGQNVTLSCEQNLNHDAMYWYRQDPGQGLRLIYYSQIVNDFQKGDIAEGYSVSREKKESFPLTVTSAQKNPTAFYLCASSINGNQPQHFGDGTRLSIL.

The rearrangement joins TRBV27 to TRBJ2-5; D gene unclear. The germline V gene has CDR1 MNHEY and CDR2 SMNVEV (reference sequence). The CDR3 is 13 residues long. Deletions cut 3 bases from V and 5 bases from J, with 10 bases between. This chain's CDR3 is CASSFRHQETQYF. In nucleotides, the CDR3 is TGTGCCAGCAGTTTCCGACATCAGGAGACCCAGTACTTC.

This chain joins TRBV21-1 and TRBJ2-1; the table calls TRBD2, which could not be checked here. TRBV21-1 counts as a pseudogene. This CDR3 is built from 23 residues. DNA of the CDR3: TGTGCCAGCAGCAAAAAGGGCACCCCGGGACTAGCGGGAGGGCCGGTATGTTTCGATGAGCAGTTCTTC. As protein: CASSKKGTPGLAGGPVCFDEQFF.

The rearrangement links TRBV6-5 to TRBJ2-1; TRBD2 aligns across 10 bases. Per germline, CDR1 MNHEY and CDR2 SVGAGI. V gave up 4 bases and J gave up 7 bases; unmatched junction bases: 7. This CDR3 is built from 15 residues. The CDR3 spells CASSSLAGVGNEQFF. The CDR3 DNA follows: TGTGCCAGCAGTTCGCTAGCGGGAGTAGGTAATGAGCAGTTCTTC.

The chain has TRBV6-5 and TRBJ1-1; 10 bases line up with TRBD1. Germline assignment: CDR1 MNHEY and CDR2 SVGAGI. Germline trimming cut 9 bases from V and 4 bases from J; bases unmatched to any gene: 2. This CDR3 region has 12 residues. The CDR3 reads CASWTGGTEAFF. CDR3 bases: TGTGCCAGTTGGACAGGGGGCACTGAAGCTTTCTTT.

A few counts support this clone. This rearrangement joins TRBV27 to TRBJ2-7; the D is unclear. The CDR3 loop spans 14 amino acids. Germline lookup yields CDR1 MNHEY and CDR2 SMNVEV (reference sequence). V lost 5 bases and J lost 5, with 16 bases in between. The CDR3 DNA is TGTGCCAGCAGTAAATCCGCGAGTTCCGACGAGCAGTACTTC. It translates to CASSKSASSDEQYF.

The V and J genes are TRBV11-2 and TRBJ1-5, with D uncertain. The V end was cut by 5 bases, the J end by 0 bases, with 20 bases between. The germline CDR1 and CDR2 sequences are SGHAT and FQNNGV. This CDR3 comprises 18 residues. The CDR3 DNA is TGTGCCAGCAGCCCGGGGTCCTTGGGCCGGCGTAGCAATCAGCCCCAGCATTTT. Its translation is CASSPGSLGRRSNQPQHF.

The J gene is TRBJ2-3, the V gene TRBV27, with a possible D match to TRBD1 (6 bases). CDR1 is MNHEY and CDR2 is SMNVEV in the germline V gene (reference sequence). The CDR3 has 15 amino acids. Trimming cost V 2 bases and J 0 bases, with 9 bases left between them. The CDR3 loop reads CASSLAGESTDTQYF. The CDR3 coding sequence is TGTGCCAGCAGTTTAGCAGGGGAGAGCACAGATACGCAGTATTTT.

This CDR3 reads CASSSSDRVKAFF. For the CDR3, the DNA is TGTGCCAGCAGCTCGTCGGACAGGGTCAAAGCTTTCTTT. The rearrangement joins TRBV7-2 to TRBJ1-1; 8 bases fit TRBD1. The CDR3 spans 13 residues. The germline gives CDR1 SGHTA, CDR2 FQGNSA. V gave up 4 bases and J gave up 9 bases; unmatched junction bases: 7.

The CDR3 bases are TGCGCCAGCAGTTCCCCCGGGACTAGCGGGAACACCGGGGAGCTGTTTTTT. It codes for CASSSPGTSGNTGELFF. The chain joins TRBV10-1 to TRBJ2-2; 11 bases fit TRBD2. V lost 5 bases to trimming and J lost 1 base; unmatched junction nucleotides: 6. This CDR3 contains 17 residues. Germline V lookup: CDR1 WNHNN, CDR2 SYGVQD (reference sequence).

The rearrangement joins TRBV28 to TRBJ2-5; D is perhaps TRBD1 (5 bases). CDR1 MDHEN and CDR2 SYDVKM come from the germline V gene. V gave up 8 bases and J gave up 5 bases, with 12 bases separating them. This CDR3 spans 12 amino acids. The CDR3 here is CASLGQVETQYF. The CDR3 region has the DNA TGTGCCAGCTTGGGGCAGGTTGAGACCCAGTACTTC.

J is TRBJ2-7 and V is TRBV10-3, with 7 positions matching TRBD1. CDR1 is ENHRY, CDR2 SYGVKD, per germline. The V segment lost 8 bases and the J segment 3 bases; nucleotides outside the gene matches: 4. The CDR3 length is 12 residues. The chain's CDR3 is CAIGAGGYEQYF. The DNA of the CDR3 is TGTGCCATCGGGGCAGGGGGCTACGAGCAGTACTTC.

The gene calls are TRBV27 and TRBJ1-5; D is unclear. Germline V CDR1 and CDR2: MNHEY, SMNVEV (reference sequence). The V end lost 2 bases, the J end lost 6 bases, and 8 bases lay between the germline ends. The CDR3 has 13 amino acids. CDR3 DNA sequence: TGTGCCAGCAGTTTAGCGGTGGCTCAGCCCCAGCATTTT. Protein: CASSLAVAQPQHF.

This clone was seen only once. In the same sample, other DNA sequences code for this CDR3. This chain joins TRBV18 and TRBJ1-5; D ambiguous. V lost 2 bases to trimming and J lost 2 bases, with 10 bases between them. CDR1 KGHSH and CDR2 LQKENI come from the germline V gene. This CDR3 region has 15 residues. In nucleotides, the CDR3 is TGTGCCAGCTCACCAACGGGTGGAGGCAATCAGCCCCAGCATTTT. It translates to CASSPTGGGNQPQHF. Supplemented by reference TRBV18 and TRBJ1-5, the full variable domain reads NAGVMQNPRHLVRRRGQEARLRCSPMKGHSHVYWYRQLPEEGLKFMVYLQKENIIDESGMPKERFSAEFPKEGPSILRIQQVVRGDSAAYFCASSPTGGGNQPQHFGDGTRLSIL.

V and J are TRBV29-1 and TRBJ1-1; no clear D gene. The CDR3 totals 10 residues. CDR1 is SQVTM and CDR2 is ANQGSEA in the germline V gene. The germline V and J ends were trimmed by 7 bases and 5 bases, with 8 bases remaining between them. The CDR3 DNA follows: TGCAGCGCCCAACTTACTGAAGCTTTCTTT. Translating it yields CSAQLTEAFF.

This clone came up once. The rearrangement links TRBV7-2 to TRBJ1-6, with D hard to call. Germline V lookup: CDR1 SGHTA, CDR2 FQGNSA. CDR3 size: 13 residues. The V and J ends lost 1 base and 8 bases respectively, with 6 bases between them. Here the CDR3 reads CASSLEEDSPLHF. In nucleotides, the CDR3 is TGTGCCAGCAGCTTAGAGGAGGATTCACCCCTCCACTTT.

V and J are TRBV2 and TRBJ2-3; the match to TRBD2 covers 9 bases. The germline V gene has CDR1 SNHLY and CDR2 FYNNEI. V shed 8 bases and J 2 bases; nucleotides not matched to a gene: 2. The CDR3 consists of 13 residues. The CDR3 coding sequence is TGTGCCAGCGCGGGAGGGCCCACAGATACGCAGTATTTT. This codes for CASAGGPTDTQYF.

The genes are TRBV4-2 and TRBJ2-7; 9 bases map to TRBD2. V was clipped by 0 bases and J by 3 bases; unmatched bases: 6. Germline CDR1 reads LGHNA; CDR2 reads YNFKEQ. The CDR3 runs to 16 residues. In DNA, the CDR3 is TGTGCCAGCAGCCAAGATCTAGGTAGCGGGAGCTACGAGCAGTACTTC. Translated: CASSQDLGSGSYEQYF.

This clone was recorded only once. V gene TRBV18 combines with J gene TRBJ1-4, with D possibly TRBD1 on 5 matching bases. The V end was cut by 5 bases, the J end by 4 bases, with 11 bases between. The CDR3 is 14 residues long. CDR1 is KGHSH, CDR2 LQKENI, per germline. CDR3: CASSRDRLNEKLFF. The CDR3 DNA is TGTGCCAGCTCAAGAGACAGACTTAATGAAAAACTGTTTTTT.

V usage is TRBV21-1 and J usage is TRBJ2-2; the table's TRBD2 call for D was not verified on the DNA. TRBV21-1 is marked as a pseudogene. The CDR3 runs to 17 residues. The DNA for the CDR3 is TGTGCCAGCAGCAAAGCGACCAGCGGGGAGAACACCGGGGAGCTGTTTTTT. Translation: CASSKATSGENTGELFF.

A note on this clone: This sample includes further DNA sequences coding for the same CDR3. The chain uses TRBV30 and TRBJ1-5; TRBD1 might be the D (6 bases). CDR3 size: 12 residues. Germline V gene lookup returns CDR1 GTSNPN and CDR2 SVGIG (reference sequence). V was clipped by 5 bases and J by 4 bases, with 9 bases between them. The chain's CDR3 is CAWGGANQPQHF. The CDR3, as DNA: TGTGCCTGGGGGGGGGCGAATCAGCCCCAGCATTTT.